The 10 T cell receptor beta chains below come from one sample, sequenced in a study of blood T cell repertoires in COVID-19. This table comes from immunoSEQ multiplex PCR, and its TCRdb copy is limited to in-frame clones, with some not included. This sample has approximately 94,000 clones, with about four fifths found just once. Sequenced: peripheral blood. Source of these receptors: a human donor in a cohort sampled during active COVID-19.

V gene TRBV19 combines with J gene TRBJ2-2; 8 bases match TRBD1. This CDR3 comprises 13 residues. Trimming removed 9 bases from V and 7 bases from J; junction bases left unmatched: 7. Germline CDR1 LNHDA, CDR2 SQIVND (reference sequence). The CDR3 here is CASRDRGVGELFF. The CDR3 nucleotides read TGTGCCAGCCGCGACAGGGGAGTCGGGGAGCTGTTTTTT. Full variable domain (outside the CDR3, taken from reference TRBV19 and TRBJ2-2): DGGITQSPKYLFRKEGQNVTLSCEQNLNHDAMYWYRQDPGQGLRLIYYSQIVNDFQKGDIAEGYSVSREKKESFPLTVTSAQKNPTAFYLCASRDRGVGELFFGEGSRLTVL.

This rearrangement joins TRBV7-2 to TRBJ2-1; 11 bases line up with TRBD1. Trimming took 1 base from V and 4 from J; bases not matched to a gene: 3. CDR3 length: 16 residues. Germline CDR1 is SGHTA and CDR2 is FQGNSA. The CDR3 DNA follows: TGTGCCAGCAGCTTAGGGGACAGGGGGATTTACAATGAGCAGTTCTTC. Its protein product is CASSLGDRGIYNEQFF.

The chain combines TRBV2 with TRBJ1-2; the match to TRBD1 covers 8 bases. The germline V gene encodes CDR1 SNHLY and CDR2 FYNNEI. The CDR3 extends over 15 amino acids. The V and J ends lost 6 bases and 4 bases, in that order; junction bases with no gene match: 10. The CDR3 loop reads CASRESGDRGYGYTF. The CDR3 DNA sequence: TGTGCCAGCAGGGAATCTGGAGACAGGGGCTATGGCTACACCTTC.

J is TRBJ1-4 and V is TRBV28; 7 bases agree with TRBD1. The CDR3 totals 15 residues. Germline V gives CDR1 MDHEN, CDR2 SYDVKM. Trimming removed 5 bases from V and 6 bases from J; junction bases left unmatched: 9. Here the CDR3 DNA reads TGTGCCAGCAGTGGTTCAGGGGGTAGGGATGAAAAACTGTTTTTT. It codes for CASSGSGGRDEKLFF.

The gene calls are TRBV10-1 and TRBJ1-2; 11 bases are shared with TRBD1. The CDR3 runs 15 residues. Germline CDR1 and CDR2: WNHNN and SYGVQD (reference sequence). Trimming at V came to 0 bases and at J to 6 bases, leaving 3 bases not matched to a gene. CDR3 sequence reads: CASSESMDRGHGYTF. The CDR3 DNA is TGCGCCAGCAGTGAGTCGATGGACAGGGGGCATGGCTACACCTTC.

This clone was seen a few times. The gene calls are TRBV10-3 and TRBJ2-7; D may be TRBD2 (5 bases). The CDR3 length is 15 residues. Germline assignment: CDR1 ENHRY and CDR2 SYGVKD. V was pared by 4 bases and J by 0 bases, with 13 bases between. The CDR3 DNA is TGTGCCATCAGTGTAGTACCGGGAAGCTCCTACGAGCAGTACTTC. It specifies CAISVVPGSSYEQYF.

This chain connects TRBV28 to TRBJ2-7; 8 nucleotides align to TRBD1. CDR3 size: 18 residues. Germline CDR1 is MDHEN and CDR2 is SYDVKM. V shed 6 bases, J shed 2 bases, and the junction held 18 bases outside the gene matches. The CDR3 bases are TGTGCCAGCAGCTCATTAAATTCCGGGACAGGTGTTCCCTACGAGCAGTACTTC. Residues: CASSSLNSGTGVPYEQYF.

This chain connects TRBV4-1 to TRBJ2-1; 7 nucleotides match TRBD2. Germline trimming cut 0 bases from V and 8 bases from J; bases unmatched to any gene: 13. The CDR3 consists of 17 residues. Germline V gives CDR1 MGHRA, CDR2 YSYEKL. CDR3 coding DNA: TGCGCCAGCAGCCAAGATAGACCTTCGGGACTAAACGATGAGCAGTTCTTC. Its translation is CASSQDRPSGLNDEQFF.

The chain employs TRBV7-2 and TRBJ1-4; 8 bases fit TRBD1. Germline assignment: CDR1 SGHTA and CDR2 FQGNSA. V lost 1 base to trimming and J lost 0 bases; unmatched junction nucleotides: 1. The CDR3 covers 16 residues. The CDR3 protein is CASSLVQGATNEKLFF. CDR3 nucleotides: TGTGCCAGCAGCTTAGTACAGGGGGCAACTAATGAAAAACTGTTTTTT.

Here the CDR3 reads CASSTRAGYEQYF. The CDR3 DNA reads TGTGCCAGCAGTACCCGGGCGGGCTACGAGCAGTACTTC. The chain employs TRBV27 and TRBJ2-7, with TRBD2 as a possible D gene (5 bases). Germline CDR1 MNHEY, CDR2 SMNVEV (reference sequence). V lost 5 bases and J 3 bases, leaving 11 bases between the germline ends. The CDR3 loop spans 13 amino acids.